This T cell receptor (beta chain) originates from a study of T-cell memory formation after mild COVID-19. On this clonotype itself: Its antigen remains unknown.

Deletions cut 3 bases from V and 4 bases from J, with 16 bases between. CDR3 size: 15 residues. Germline-derived CDR1 and CDR2 are MGHDK and SYGVNS. TCRdb called the 5' RACE reads again in MiXCR, with one record for every CDR3 protein. The table lists about 620,000 distinct CDR3 sequences, roughly 18% of them singletons. General study points: Pre-infection memory contained some responding clones, which suggested that cross-reactive memory had joined.

The chain has TRBV25-1 and TRBJ2-7; D is undetermined. This TCR came from an adult woman who had mild COVID-19 (a few samples of this study predate the infection). Cell type and time point are not known. Sample: PBMCs or a T cell subset sorted from them (not recorded which). The CDR3 region is CASSEVSEQPYEQYF. CDR3 DNA: TGTGCCAGCAGTGAGGTCAGCGAACAACCATACGAGCAGTACTTC.